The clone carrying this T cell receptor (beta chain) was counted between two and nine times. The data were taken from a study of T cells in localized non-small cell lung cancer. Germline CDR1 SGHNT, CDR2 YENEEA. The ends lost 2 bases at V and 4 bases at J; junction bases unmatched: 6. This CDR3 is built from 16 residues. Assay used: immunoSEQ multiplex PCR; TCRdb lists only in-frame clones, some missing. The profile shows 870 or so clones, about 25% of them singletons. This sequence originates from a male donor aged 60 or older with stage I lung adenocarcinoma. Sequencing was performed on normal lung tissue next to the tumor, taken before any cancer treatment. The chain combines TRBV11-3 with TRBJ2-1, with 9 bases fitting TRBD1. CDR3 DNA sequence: TGTGCCAGCAGCTTACCAACAGGGGGCCTGTACAATGAGCAGTTCTTC. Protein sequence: CASSLPTGGLYNEQFF.